Listed here is a single T cell receptor (beta chain). What it recognizes is unknown. A multiplex PCR was run with 60 Vbeta primers and 13 Jbeta primers. Per the authors' pipeline: Unique TCR beta chains totaled approximately 83 million in a later count, with around 10 million of them shared. The data were produced by immunoSEQ multiplex PCR, yet TCRdb's version contains in-frame clones alone and is incomplete. V and J calls and clone size are copied from that table; D and trimming were computed from the DNA. The sample consists of roughly 140,000 clones, 78% of them appearing once. The entry originates in a study of cytomegalovirus exposure and HLA in healthy donors. The ends lost 4 bases at V and 3 bases at J; junction bases unmatched: 7. The germline gives CDR1 SGDLS, CDR2 YYNGEE. This CDR3 spans 15 amino acids. General observations from the study: Upon later analysis, HLA-associated TCR beta chains proved more clonally expanded than other, equally common chains.

The sequenced sample consisted of PBMCs. The gene calls are TRBV9 and TRBJ1-3; 7 bases are a match to TRBD1. The sequence was collected from a male donor in good health and CMV-seronegative. CDR3 residues: CASSLGTALGNTIYF. The CDR3 region has the DNA TGTGCCAGCAGCCTCGGGACAGCCCTTGGAAACACCATATATTTT.